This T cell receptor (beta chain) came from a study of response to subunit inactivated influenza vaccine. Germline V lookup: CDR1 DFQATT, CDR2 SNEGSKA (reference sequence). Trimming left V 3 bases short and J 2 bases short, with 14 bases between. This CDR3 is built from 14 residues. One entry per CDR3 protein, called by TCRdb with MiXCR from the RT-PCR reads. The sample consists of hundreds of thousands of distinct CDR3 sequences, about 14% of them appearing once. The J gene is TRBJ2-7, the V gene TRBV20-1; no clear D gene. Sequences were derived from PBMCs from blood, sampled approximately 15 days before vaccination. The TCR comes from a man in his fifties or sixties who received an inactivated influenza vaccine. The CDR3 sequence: CSASSPRVTYEQYF. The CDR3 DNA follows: TGCAGTGCTAGTTCGCCCCGAGTTACCTACGAGCAGTACTTC.